The 12 T cell receptor beta chains presented below share a single source sample, sequenced in a study of T cells in Graves' hyperthyroidism and ophthalmopathy (dated by TCRdb to between 2017 and 2020). The library relied on multiplex PCR. The sequencer listed for this sample is Illumina HiSeq 2000. TCR beta CDR3 regions were amplified from RNA transcripts. A first-round RT-PCR of the TCR CDR3 used the HTBI primer set with the Qiagen OneStep RT-PCR kit. The raw public data were reprocessed by TCRdb itself: fastp quality trimming at Q25, MiXCR clonotype calling, in-frame beta chains only. Each CDR3 protein appears once, grouped with its most common genes and DNA. Present in this sample are more than 500,000 distinct CDR3 sequences, about 14% of which were seen just once. The ten largest clones capture about 15% of the sample. Material: blood. Source of these receptors: a woman in her 40s with Graves' hyperthyroidism.

The sample holds a few counts of this clonotype. The J gene is TRBJ2-7, the V gene TRBV11-2, with D perhaps matching TRBD1 or TRBD2 (6 bases each). Looked up from germline, CDR1 is SGHAT and CDR2 is FQNNGV. V lost 3 bases to trimming and J lost 5 bases, with 17 bases between them. The length of the CDR3 is 15 residues. In nucleotides, the CDR3 is TGTGCCAGCAGCTTTTTGTTAGGGGGGTCTAACGAGCAGTACTTC. Translation: CASSFLLGGSNEQYF.

The sample holds a few counts of this clonotype. A much more abundant neighbour one base away suggests this may be a read error. The gene calls are TRBV5-1 and TRBJ2-3; tentatively, D is TRBD1 or TRBD2 (5 bases each). CDR1 and CDR2 (germline): SGHRS, YFSETQ. This CDR3 region has 14 residues. This CDR3 reads CASSSPGRADTRYF. The CDR3 DNA reads as TGCGCCAGCAGCTCCCCAGGGCGGGCAGATACGCGGTATTTT. Complete variable domain (other parts from reference TRBV5-1 and TRBJ2-3): KAGVTQTPRYLIKTRGQQVTLSCSPISGHRSVSWYQQTPGQGLQFLFEYFSETQRNKGNFPGRFSGRQFSNSRSEMNVSTLELGDSALYLCASSSPGRADTRYFGPGTRLTVL.

The rearrangement joins TRBV29-1 to TRBJ1-2; tentative D call: TRBD1 (6 bases). The CDR3 is 14 amino acids. Trimming left V 2 bases short and J 4 bases short, with 14 bases between. The germline V gene has CDR1 SQVTM and CDR2 ANQGSEA. The CDR3 DNA reads as TGCAGCGTTGAAATGGGGGGGCGAGGCTATGGCTACACCTTC. It specifies CSVEMGGRGYGYTF. Full variable domain (outside the CDR3, taken from reference TRBV29-1 and TRBJ1-2): SAVISQKPSRDICQRGTSLTIQCQVDSQVTMMFWYRQQPGQSLTLIATANQGSEATYESGFVIDKFPISRPNLTFSTLTVSNMSPEDSSIYLCSVEMGGRGYGYTFGSGTRLTVV.

This clonotype came up a few times. V gene TRBV5-1 combines with J gene TRBJ1-1; maybe TRBD1 (6 bases). Germline V gene data show CDR1 as SGHRS and CDR2 as YFSETQ. The ends were cut back, 5 bases at V and 4 bases at J, with 9 bases in the middle. The CDR3 loop spans 12 amino acids. CDR3 DNA: TGCGCCAGCAGTGGGGGGGCCACTGAAGCTTTCTTT. It codes for CASSGGATEAFF.

In its sample, this clonotype was seen many times. The genes are TRBV7-2 and TRBJ2-7; weak D call: TRBD2 (7 bases). This CDR3 region has 15 residues. Germline V CDR1 and CDR2: SGHTA, FQGNSA. V lost 5 bases, J lost 5 bases, and 19 bases lay in between. This chain's CDR3 is CASSLGGRVVDEQYF. The CDR3, as DNA: TGTGCCAGCAGCCTCGGGGGGCGCGTCGTTGACGAGCAGTACTTC.

This clonotype has a count of ten or more. The chain uses TRBV6-1 and TRBJ1-3; 11 bases are a match to TRBD1. From germline, CDR1 is MNHNS and CDR2 SASEGT. The CDR3 is 17 amino acids. V lost 8 bases and J lost 3; bases outside the gene matches: 12. The CDR3 loop reads CASLMGDRGSYGNTIYF. The CDR3, as DNA: TGTGCCAGCCTTATGGGGGACAGGGGGTCGTATGGAAACACCATATATTTT.

The gene calls are TRBV20-1 and TRBJ1-2, with 7 bases identical to TRBD1. The ends lost 6 bases at V and 8 bases at J; junction bases unmatched: 15. This CDR3 is 14 amino acids long. CDR1 and CDR2 from the germline V gene are DFQATT and SNEGSKA (reference sequence). The CDR3 nucleotides read TGCAGTGCCAATGCGGGACAGACTTCTGAGGGCTACACCTTC. Protein product: CSANAGQTSEGYTF.

The table lists this clonotype with a few counts. The rearrangement joins TRBV7-9 to TRBJ2-7; D tentatively fits TRBD1 or TRBD2 (6 bases each). CDR3 length equals 12 residues. The V gene's germline CDR1 is SEHNR and CDR2 FQNEAQ (reference sequence). V dropped 6 bases and J dropped 5 bases, with 11 bases sitting between them. The CDR3 region is CASRGGGHEQYF. CDR3 nucleotides: TGTGCCAGCAGAGGAGGGGGACACGAGCAGTACTTC.

The chain recombines TRBV11-3 with TRBJ2-2; D gene unclear. Trimming removed 0 bases from V and 5 bases from J, with 7 bases in between. The CDR3 consists of 14 residues. Germline V gives CDR1 SGHNT, CDR2 YENEEA. CDR3: CASSLDQTTGELFF. DNA for the CDR3: TGTGCCAGCAGCTTAGATCAGACGACCGGGGAGCTGTTTTTT.

On this clonotype itself: This could be a read error, since a much larger clone is one nucleotide away. This chain links TRBV7-9 with TRBJ2-4; TRBD1 is a possible D gene (5 bases). The CDR3 contains 13 residues. V was shortened by 5 bases and J by 6 bases, with 11 bases between the two germline ends. Germline V gives CDR1 SEHNR, CDR2 FQNEAQ (reference sequence). As DNA, the CDR3 is TGTGCCAGCAGCCCAGGGTCGGGAAACATTCAGTACTTC. Residues: CASSPGSGNIQYF.

This clonotype was seen at least ten times. The chain links TRBV2 to TRBJ2-5; no clear D gene. V was clipped by 0 bases and J by 1 base, with 9 bases between them. The CDR3 consists of 15 residues. Germline-derived CDR1 and CDR2 are SNHLY and FYNNEI. CDR3 in DNA: TGTGCCAGCAGTGAAGCGACGGTTGTCCAAGAGACCCAGTACTTC. Translation: CASSEATVVQETQYF.

This clonotype has a count of ten or more. This rearrangement joins TRBV11-2 to TRBJ1-1; the D gene is possibly TRBD1 (6 bases). Trimming cost V 1 base and J 1 base, with 13 bases left between them. Germline CDR1 SGHAT, CDR2 FQNNGV. This CDR3 spans 16 amino acids. CDR3 amino acids: CASSLVPGQKNTEAFF. The DNA of the CDR3 is TGTGCCAGCAGCTTAGTCCCCGGACAGAAGAACACTGAAGCTTTCTTT. Supplemented by reference TRBV11-2 and TRBJ1-1, the full variable domain reads EAGVAQSPRYKIIEKRQSVAFWCNPISGHATLYWYQQILGQGPKLLIQFQNNGVVDDSQLPKDRFSAERLKGVDSTLKIQPAKLEDSAVYLCASSLVPGQKNTEAFFGQGTRLTVV.